Shown below are 23 T cell receptor beta chains from a single sample sequenced in a study of neurological immune-mediated disorders (dated by TCRdb to the late 2010s). The library was produced with 5' RACE. Instrument on record: Illumina HiSeq 2500. The public reads were reanalyzed by TCRdb: fastp trimming at Q25, MiXCR alignment, in-frame beta chains only. Records with the same CDR3 protein are collapsed into one entry carrying the most frequent genes and DNA. The sample has fewer than 85,000 distinct CDR3 sequences on record, less than 5.5% of them singletons. 2% to 2.5% of the sample belongs to the ten largest clones. Sequencing was carried out using PBMCs. The receptors come from a woman aged 30 to 39 with multiple sclerosis.

This clonotype showed up many times. The rearrangement links TRBV2 to TRBJ2-3; 8 nucleotides align to TRBD2. V lost 4 bases, J lost 2 bases, and 11 bases stayed unmatched. The germline V gene has CDR1 SNHLY and CDR2 FYNNEI. The CDR3 spans 17 residues. CDR3 sequence: CASSGFAGGRTTDTQYF. DNA of the CDR3: TGTGCCAGCAGTGGTTTTGCGGGAGGCCGCACCACAGATACGCAGTATTTT.

This clonotype was seen just once. This may stem from a read error, because a much larger clone lies one nucleotide away. The chain has TRBV5-1 and TRBJ2-2; possible D gene TRBD2, 6 bases. This CDR3 is 14 amino acids long. Germline V gene sequence: CDR1 SGHRS, CDR2 YFSETQ. CDR3 in amino acids: CASSLALGGGALFF. The CDR3 DNA is TGCGCCAGCAGCTTGGCCTTGGGAGGCGGGGCGCTGTTTTTT.

This clonotype was counted ten times or more. This rearrangement joins TRBV7-9 to TRBJ2-2; D is perhaps TRBD2 (5 bases). CDR1 and CDR2 (germline): SEHNR, FQNEAQ (reference sequence). V was pared by 5 bases and J by 7 bases, with 11 bases between. The CDR3 has 13 residues. CDR3 protein: CASSLGVLGELFF. In nucleotides, the CDR3 is TGTGCCAGCAGCCTCGGGGTTCTCGGGGAGCTGTTTTTT.

The chain recombines TRBV9 with TRBJ2-3; possibly TRBD2 for D (5 bases). Trimming took 4 bases from V and 2 from J, leaving 23 bases between them. The CDR3 runs 18 residues. Germline V gene sequence: CDR1 SGDLS, CDR2 YYNGEE. CDR3 bases: TGTGCCAGCAGCCCCGAGGGCAGGAGCGTTACCTTCACAGATACGCAGTATTTT. This sequence encodes CASSPEGRSVTFTDTQYF.

The sample holds many counts of this clonotype. The genes are TRBV5-1 and TRBJ2-7, with 9 positions matching TRBD1. CDR3 size: 14 residues. Germline CDR1 is SGHRS and CDR2 is YFSETQ. The V gene end was trimmed by 7 bases and the J gene end by 0 bases; junction bases not matched to a gene: 5. The CDR3 bases are TGCGCCAGCCCCGGGACAGGGTGCTCCTACGAGCAGTACGTC. Translation gives CASPGTGCSYEQYV.

This clonotype was seen at least ten times. The chain uses TRBV5-1 and TRBJ2-3; D not certain. Trimming shortened V by 4 bases and J by 9 bases, and 12 bases separated the two germline ends. CDR1 and CDR2 (germline): SGHRS, YFSETQ. This CDR3 spans 12 amino acids. The CDR3 nucleotides are TGCGCCAGCAGCCACGATGAAGGGACGCAGTATTTT. This codes for CASSHDEGTQYF.

At least ten counts were recorded for this clonotype. The rearrangement links TRBV20-1 to TRBJ2-2; no clear D gene. The V end lost 6 bases, the J end lost 7 bases, and 12 bases lay between the germline ends. This CDR3 contains 12 residues. Germline-derived CDR1 and CDR2 are DFQATT and SNEGSKA (reference sequence). The CDR3 protein is CSAIATGGELFF. CDR3 coding DNA: TGCAGTGCGATAGCCACGGGCGGGGAGCTGTTTTTT.

At least ten counts were recorded for this clonotype. This rearrangement joins TRBV29-1 to TRBJ1-2; weak D call: TRBD1 (6 bases). From germline, CDR1 is SQVTM and CDR2 ANQGSEA. Trimming cost V 0 bases and J 1 base, with 12 bases left between them. This CDR3 has 15 residues. The CDR3 sequence is CSVEDKRGLNYGYTF. For the CDR3, the DNA is TGCAGCGTTGAAGATAAGCGGGGGCTTAACTATGGCTACACCTTC. The entire variable domain, with the rest obtained from reference TRBV29-1 and TRBJ1-2, is as follows: SAVISQKPSRDICQRGTSLTIQCQVDSQVTMMFWYRQQPGQSLTLIATANQGSEATYESGFVIDKFPISRPNLTFSTLTVSNMSPEDSSIYLCSVEDKRGLNYGYTFGSGTRLTVV.

This clonotype was recorded many times. In DNA, the CDR3 is TGTGCCAGCAGCAAGACAGGGACTGGGGCCAACGTCCTGACTTTC. Amino acids: CASSKTGTGANVLTF. The chain employs TRBV28 and TRBJ2-6, with TRBD1 identical over 7 bases. V lost 6 bases, J lost 2 bases, and 4 bases stayed unmatched. Per the germline V gene, CDR1 is MDHEN and CDR2 is SYDVKM. The CDR3 sequence is 15 residues long.

This clonotype was seen repeatedly, ten times or more. The V and J genes are TRBV5-1 and TRBJ2-6; 7 nucleotides align to TRBD1. Per germline, CDR1 SGHRS and CDR2 YFSETQ. CDR3 size: 16 residues. V lost 7 bases, J lost 1 base, and 8 bases stayed unmatched. Written as DNA, the CDR3 is TGCGCCAGCTCAGAGGGCAGGGGGTCTGGGGCCAACGTCCTGACTTTC. Encoded protein: CASSEGRGSGANVLTF.

This clonotype was found many times. This sequence joins TRBV20-1 and TRBJ1-6, with D possibly TRBD1 on 5 matching bases. The V end was cut by 0 bases, the J end by 7 bases, with 16 bases between. This CDR3 is 16 amino acids long. Germline V lookup: CDR1 DFQATT, CDR2 SNEGSKA (reference sequence). In DNA form, the CDR3 reads TGCAGTGCTAGAGATTTGGGCCAGGGAATGAATTCACCCCTCCACTTT. This encodes CSARDLGQGMNSPLHF.

This clonotype has at least ten counts. The chain joins TRBV10-2 to TRBJ2-5, with a possible D match to TRBD2 (7 bases). The V end was cut by 4 bases, the J end by 5 bases, with 14 bases between. The CDR3 spans 14 residues. The germline V gene has CDR1 WSHSY and CDR2 SAAADI. CDR3 nucleotide sequence: TGCGCCAGCAGTGTTCCGGGGGGCCTGGAGACCCAGTACTTC. It encodes CASSVPGGLETQYF.

This sequence joins TRBV18 and TRBJ2-2; D possibly matches TRBD1 or TRBD2 (5 bases each). Germline CDR1 is KGHSH and CDR2 is LQKENI. This CDR3 has 15 residues. Trimming pared 4 bases from V and 3 bases from J, leaving 12 bases between. CDR3 sequence (DNA): TGTGCCAGCTCACAACTAGAGGGACACACCGGGGAGCTGTTTTTT. As protein: CASSQLEGHTGELFF.

V gene TRBV15 combines with J gene TRBJ1-4, with TRBD1 as a possible D gene (5 bases). The V end lost 0 bases, the J end lost 7 bases, and 15 bases lay between the germline ends. The CDR3 consists of 16 residues. Germline V gene lookup returns CDR1 LNHNV and CDR2 YYDKDF (reference sequence). CDR3 sequence reads: CATSRDKGVSGEKLFF. CDR3 DNA: TGTGCCACCAGCAGAGATAAAGGGGTCTCGGGTGAAAAACTGTTTTTT. Supplemented by reference TRBV15 and TRBJ1-4, the full variable domain reads DAMVIQNPRYQVTQFGKPVTLSCSQTLNHNVMYWYQQKSSQAPKLLFHYYDKDFNNEADTPDNFQSRRPNTSFCFLDIRSPGLGDTAMYLCATSRDKGVSGEKLFFGSGTQLSVL.

This clonotype was counted ten times or more. The rearrangement joins TRBV30 to TRBJ1-5, with D possibly TRBD1 on 5 matching bases. This CDR3 is built from 13 residues. From germline, CDR1 is GTSNPN and CDR2 SVGIG (reference sequence). The V end lost 7 bases, the J end lost 5 bases, and 15 bases lay between the germline ends. CDR3 DNA: TGTGCCTTACAGGCCCCCGGGGATCAGCCCCAGCATTTT. This encodes CALQAPGDQPQHF. Supplemented by reference TRBV30 and TRBJ1-5, the full variable domain reads SQTIHQWPATLVQPVGSPLSLECTVEGTSNPNLYWYRQAAGRGLQLLFYSVGIGQISSEVPQNLSASRPQDRQFILSSKKLLLSDSGFYLCALQAPGDQPQHFGDGTRLSIL.

This clonotype was picked up a small number of times. The chain has TRBV7-8 and TRBJ1-1; 7 bases fit TRBD1. The CDR3 has 14 amino acids. The V gene end was trimmed by 4 bases and the J gene end by 1 base; junction bases not matched to a gene: 3. Germline V lookup: CDR1 SGHVS, CDR2 FQNEAQ. CDR3 sequence: CASSWRDRNTEAFF. The CDR3 nucleotides are TGTGCCAGCAGCTGGAGGGACAGGAACACTGAAGCTTTCTTT.

V gene TRBV5-1 combines with J gene TRBJ1-2, with D possibly matching TRBD1 (6 bases). V lost 5 bases to trimming and J lost 3 bases, with 11 bases between them. Germline V gives CDR1 SGHRS, CDR2 YFSETQ. There are 13 residues in the CDR3. The CDR3, as DNA: TGCGCCAGCAGACTTAGACAGGACTATGGCTACACCTTC. Translated: CASRLRQDYGYTF.

This clonotype was recorded many times. The rearrangement uses TRBV7-2 and TRBJ1-1; no reliable D call. V lost 2 bases, J lost 1 base, and 5 bases lay in between. Germline values: CDR1 SGHTA, CDR2 FQGNSA. The CDR3 spans 13 residues. This chain's CDR3 is CASSLIGNTEAFF. The CDR3 DNA sequence: TGTGCCAGCAGCTTAATAGGGAACACTGAAGCTTTCTTT.

This clonotype was counted at least ten times. The J gene is TRBJ2-4, the V gene TRBV27; 11 bases align to TRBD1. Trimming removed 0 bases from V and 9 bases from J; junction bases left unmatched: 4. The CDR3 runs 15 residues. Germline CDR1 MNHEY, CDR2 SMNVEV (reference sequence). CDR3 DNA sequence: TGTGCCAGCAGTTTATCCGGGACAGGGGGAAGCATTCAGTACTTC. It specifies CASSLSGTGGSIQYF.

Comment on this clonotype: A much bigger clone sits one base away, suggesting this may be a read error. The gene calls are TRBV7-9 and TRBJ1-1, with unresolved D. CDR3 size: 11 residues. Germline V gives CDR1 SEHNR, CDR2 FQNEAQ (reference sequence). The CDR3 DNA reads TGTGCCGGCAGGCTCGACACTGAAGCTTTCTTT. This gives the protein CAGRLDTEAFF.

This clonotype showed up many times. The rearrangement joins TRBV5-1 to TRBJ2-2; D possibly corresponds to TRBD2 (5 bases). Per germline, CDR1 SGHRS and CDR2 YFSETQ. Trimming removed 0 bases from V and 0 bases from J, with 9 bases in between. The CDR3 is 16 amino acids. CDR3 DNA sequence: TGCGCCAGCAGCTTGGGTAGCGCCGCGAACACCGGGGAGCTGTTTTTT. Protein sequence: CASSLGSAANTGELFF.

This clonotype came up once. The J gene is TRBJ1-5, the V gene TRBV6-5; the D is unclear. Trimming shortened V by 0 bases and J by 5 bases, and 5 bases separated the two germline ends. The germline gives CDR1 MNHEY, CDR2 SVGAGI. This CDR3 has 13 residues. The CDR3 is CASSYSEDQPQHF. Written as DNA, the CDR3 is TGTGCCAGCAGTTACTCTGAGGATCAGCCCCAGCATTTT.

This clonotype has ten or more counts. The V gene is TRBV29-1, the J gene TRBJ1-2; 7 bases fit TRBD1. The CDR3 loop spans 16 amino acids. CDR1 SQVTM and CDR2 ANQGSEA come from the germline V gene. The V gene end was trimmed by 7 bases and the J gene end by 4 bases; junction bases not matched to a gene: 18. The DNA for the CDR3 is TGCAGCGGGCTGGTGCTCACGACAGGGCCTGTCTATGGCTACACCTTC. Encoded protein: CSGLVLTTGPVYGYTF.